A single sample gave rise to the 4 T cell receptor beta chains below, sequenced in a study of T cell repertoires in cytomegalovirus infection. Their antigens are not known. TCRdb reprocessed the reads with MiXCR, giving one entry per CDR3 protein. The sample has some 900,000 distinct CDR3 sequences; approximately 30% are singletons. This sample comprised cultured CD8+ T cells from PBMCs, obtained from culture after CMV antigen stimulation. The origin of the receptors is a human donor in good health (CMV status not recorded). Some clones in this sample may be carry-over from other donors' samples.

The gene calls are TRBV2 and TRBJ1-2; TRBD1 might be the D (5 bases). Germline V CDR1 and CDR2: SNHLY, FYNNEI. This CDR3 has 15 amino acids. V lost 6 bases to trimming and J lost 8 bases, with 22 bases between them. The CDR3 DNA is TGTGCCAGCAGCGTAAGGGGTGGGGGGGTGATCGGCTACACCTTC. As protein: CASSVRGGGVIGYTF.

This sequence joins TRBV7-8 and TRBJ2-1; 7 nucleotides match TRBD2. Per the germline V gene, CDR1 is SGHVS and CDR2 is FQNEAQ. This CDR3 is 15 amino acids long. The trim removed 5 bases at V and 5 bases at J, leaving 9 bases unmatched. The CDR3 loop reads CASSPGLVGHNEQFF. CDR3 sequence (DNA): TGTGCCAGCAGCCCCGGACTAGTGGGCCACAATGAGCAGTTCTTC.

This chain uses TRBV23-1 with TRBJ1-1; the D is unclear. TRBV23-1 is an ORF for which the function is uncertain. This CDR3 contains 12 residues. The V gene lost 4 bases and the J gene lost 5 bases, with 8 bases spanning the gap. The CDR3 DNA is TGCGCCAGCAGTCCCTTTTTGACTGAAGCTTTCTTT. It yields the protein CASSPFLTEAFF.

V gene TRBV28 combines with J gene TRBJ1-5; D perhaps matches TRBD1 (6 bases). V shed 5 bases and J shed 9 bases, with 17 bases lying between them. The germline gives CDR1 MDHEN, CDR2 SYDVKM. The CDR3 is 14 residues long. CDR3 nucleotide sequence: TGTGCCAGCAGTCCCTACAGGGAGGGGCGGCCCCAGCATTTT. Translation gives CASSPYREGRPQHF.